This T cell receptor (beta chain) was identified in a study of T cell changes during pregnancy in multiple sclerosis. TCRdb's copy holds only in-frame clones and misses some; the assay was immunoSEQ multiplex PCR. Of some 80,000 clones listed, about 91% are singletons. This CDR3 spans 14 amino acids. Germline lookup yields CDR1 MRHNA and CDR2 SNTAGT. The V and J ends lost 0 bases and 6 bases respectively, with 9 bases between them. This sample comprised peripheral blood, obtained before pregnancy. This sequence was found in a female donor with multiple sclerosis, enrolled in a pregnancy study. The gene calls are TRBV6-4 and TRBJ2-1; perhaps TRBD2 as D (6 bases). CDR3 in DNA: TGTGCCAGCAGTGACTCGGCCGGGAGCAATGAGCAGTTCTTC. It codes for CASSDSAGSNEQFF.